The entry that follows covers one T cell receptor beta chain sequence. What it binds is not known. Every TCR beta cDNA library bore unique molecular identifiers. Around 500,000 cDNA molecules came from around 0.96 to 9.9 million T cells. TCRdb re-analysed the PCR reads in MiXCR, keeping a single row per CDR3 protein. The sample has more than 500,000 distinct CDR3 sequences, around 36% seen once. The data originate from a study of post-analysis software for immune sequencing data. The overall study: The courses of disease that were included comprised relapsing-remitting, secondary progressive and progressive-relapsing multiple sclerosis. Broader study findings: Controls' normalized Chao1 diversity significantly exceeded that of multiple sclerosis patients. Strong same-batch co-clustering of samples appeared with F measure clustering. TRBV segments more frequent in patients than in controls numbered several and included TRBV5-6, TRBV5-1 and TRBV20-1.

Germline values: CDR1 MNHEY, CDR2 SVGAGI. This CDR3 spans 15 amino acids. Trimming pared 6 bases from V and 0 bases from J, leaving 12 bases between. This clonotype was sampled from a girl aged 2-17 years with multiple sclerosis. The sample taken for sequencing was blood. The V gene is TRBV6-5, the J gene TRBJ1-5, with D hard to call. CDR3 loop: CASRSTGYSNQPQHF. The CDR3, as DNA: TGTGCCAGCAGGTCGACGGGGTATAGCAATCAGCCCCAGCATTTT.